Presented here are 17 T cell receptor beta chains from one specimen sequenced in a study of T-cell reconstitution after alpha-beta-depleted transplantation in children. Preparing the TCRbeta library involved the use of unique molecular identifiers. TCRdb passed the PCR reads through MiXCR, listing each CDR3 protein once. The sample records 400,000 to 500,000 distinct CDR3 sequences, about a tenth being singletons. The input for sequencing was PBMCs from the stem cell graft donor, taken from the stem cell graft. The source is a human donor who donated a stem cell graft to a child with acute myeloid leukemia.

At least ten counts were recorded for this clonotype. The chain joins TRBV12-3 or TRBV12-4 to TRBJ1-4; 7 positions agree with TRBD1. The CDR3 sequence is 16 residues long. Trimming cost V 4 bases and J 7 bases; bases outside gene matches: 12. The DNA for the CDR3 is TGTGCCAGCAGTTCCCGACCGGCTCCAGGGGGTGAAAAACTGTTTTTT. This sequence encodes CASSSRPAPGGEKLFF.

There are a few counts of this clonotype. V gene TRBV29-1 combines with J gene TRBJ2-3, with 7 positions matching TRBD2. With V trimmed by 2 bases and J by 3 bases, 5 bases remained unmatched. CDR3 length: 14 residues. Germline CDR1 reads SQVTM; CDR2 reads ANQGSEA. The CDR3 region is CSVELAVTTDTQYF. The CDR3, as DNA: TGCAGCGTTGAACTAGCGGTGACTACAGATACGCAGTATTTT.

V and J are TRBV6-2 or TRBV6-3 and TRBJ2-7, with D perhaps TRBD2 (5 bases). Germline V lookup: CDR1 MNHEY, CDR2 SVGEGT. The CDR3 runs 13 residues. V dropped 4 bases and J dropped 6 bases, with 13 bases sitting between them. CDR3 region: CASSWNEDSEQYF. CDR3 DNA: TGTGCCAGCAGTTGGAACGAGGACTCCGAGCAGTACTTC.

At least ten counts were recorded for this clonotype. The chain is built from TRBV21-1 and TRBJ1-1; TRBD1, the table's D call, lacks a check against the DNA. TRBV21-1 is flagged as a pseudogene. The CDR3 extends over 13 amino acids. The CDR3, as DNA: TGTGCCAGCAGCAAAGGTGACAGCCCTGAAGCTTTCTTT. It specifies CASSKGDSPEAFF.

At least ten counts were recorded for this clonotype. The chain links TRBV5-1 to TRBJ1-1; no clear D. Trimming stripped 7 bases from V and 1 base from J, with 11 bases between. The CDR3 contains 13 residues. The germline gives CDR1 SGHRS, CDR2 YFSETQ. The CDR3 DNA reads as TGCGCCAGCGGTCCCTCAGGGAACACTGAAGCTTTCTTT. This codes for CASGPSGNTEAFF.

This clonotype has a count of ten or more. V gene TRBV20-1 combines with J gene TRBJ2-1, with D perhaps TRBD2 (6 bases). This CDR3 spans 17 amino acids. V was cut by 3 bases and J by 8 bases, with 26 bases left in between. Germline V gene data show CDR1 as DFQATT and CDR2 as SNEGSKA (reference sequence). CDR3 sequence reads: CSARRVQTVSTGDEQFF. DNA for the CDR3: TGCAGTGCTAGGAGAGTTCAGACAGTGAGCACGGGGGATGAGCAGTTCTTC.

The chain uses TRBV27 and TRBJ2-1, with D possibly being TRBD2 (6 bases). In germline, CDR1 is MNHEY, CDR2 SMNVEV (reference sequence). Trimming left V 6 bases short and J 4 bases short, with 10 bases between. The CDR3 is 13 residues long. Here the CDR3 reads CASRDSGYNEQFF. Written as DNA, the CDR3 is TGTGCCAGCAGGGATAGCGGATACAATGAGCAGTTCTTC.

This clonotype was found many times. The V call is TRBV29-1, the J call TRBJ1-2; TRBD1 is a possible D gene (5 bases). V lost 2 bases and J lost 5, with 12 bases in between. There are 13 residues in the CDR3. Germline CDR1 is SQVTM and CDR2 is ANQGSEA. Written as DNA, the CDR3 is TGCAGCGTTGAACCCGGGACGGCTTATGGCTACACCTTC. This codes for CSVEPGTAYGYTF.

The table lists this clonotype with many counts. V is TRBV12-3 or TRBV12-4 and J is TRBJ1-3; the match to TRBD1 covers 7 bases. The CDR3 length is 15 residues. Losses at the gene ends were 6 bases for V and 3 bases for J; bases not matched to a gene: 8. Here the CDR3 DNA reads TGTGCCAGCAGCCGAATCGACAGGGTTGGAAACACCATATATTTT. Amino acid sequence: CASSRIDRVGNTIYF.

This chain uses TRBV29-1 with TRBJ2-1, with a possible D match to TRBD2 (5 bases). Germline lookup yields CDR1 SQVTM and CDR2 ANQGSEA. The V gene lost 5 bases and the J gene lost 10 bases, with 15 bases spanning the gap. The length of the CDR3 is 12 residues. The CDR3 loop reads CSVKKVGIEQFF. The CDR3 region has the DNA TGCAGCGTTAAAAAGGTCGGGATCGAGCAGTTCTTC.

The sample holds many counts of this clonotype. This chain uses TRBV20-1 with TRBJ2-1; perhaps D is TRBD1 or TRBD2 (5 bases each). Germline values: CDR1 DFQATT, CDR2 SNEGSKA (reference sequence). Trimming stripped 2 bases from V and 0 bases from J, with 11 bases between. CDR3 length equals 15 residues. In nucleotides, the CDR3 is TGCAGTGCTAGACCCCGAGGGGTCTCCTACAATGAGCAGTTCTTC. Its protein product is CSARPRGVSYNEQFF.

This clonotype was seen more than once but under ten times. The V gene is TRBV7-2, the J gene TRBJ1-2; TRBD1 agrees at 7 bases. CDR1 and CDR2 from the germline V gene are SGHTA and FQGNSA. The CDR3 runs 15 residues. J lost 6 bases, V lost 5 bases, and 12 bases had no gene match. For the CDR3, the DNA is TGTGCCAGCAGCCCTAGGGGGCGCGTGCGGGATGGCTACACCTTC. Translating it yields CASSPRGRVRDGYTF.

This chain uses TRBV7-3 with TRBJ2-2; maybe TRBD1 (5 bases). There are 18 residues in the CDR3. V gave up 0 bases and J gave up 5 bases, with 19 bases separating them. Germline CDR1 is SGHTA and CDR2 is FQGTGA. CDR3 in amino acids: CASSLTGAATPRTGELFF. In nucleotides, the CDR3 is TGTGCCAGCAGCTTAACTGGGGCGGCGACTCCTAGGACCGGGGAGCTGTTTTTT.

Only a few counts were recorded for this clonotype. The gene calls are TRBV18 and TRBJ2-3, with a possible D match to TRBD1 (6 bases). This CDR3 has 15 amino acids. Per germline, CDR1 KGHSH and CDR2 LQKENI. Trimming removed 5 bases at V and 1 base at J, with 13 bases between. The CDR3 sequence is CASSRDRFGTDTQYF. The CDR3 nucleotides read TGTGCCAGCTCAAGAGACAGGTTTGGCACAGATACGCAGTATTTT.

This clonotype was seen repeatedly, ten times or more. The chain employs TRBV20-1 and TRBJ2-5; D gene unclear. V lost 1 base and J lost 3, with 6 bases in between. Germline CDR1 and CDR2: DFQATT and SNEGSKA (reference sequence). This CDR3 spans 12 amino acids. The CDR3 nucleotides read TGCAGTGCTAGAGGACGGGAAGAGACCCAGTACTTC. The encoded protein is CSARGREETQYF.

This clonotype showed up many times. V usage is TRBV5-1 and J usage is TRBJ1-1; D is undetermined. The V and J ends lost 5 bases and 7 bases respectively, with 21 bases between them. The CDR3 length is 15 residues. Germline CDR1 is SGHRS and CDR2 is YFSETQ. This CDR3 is CASRGSDGDFFEAFF. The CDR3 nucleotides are TGCGCCAGCAGAGGATCGGACGGAGACTTCTTTGAAGCTTTCTTT.

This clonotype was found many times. The chain's CDR3 is CASSLARGLTYEQYF. The CDR3, as DNA: TGTGCCAGCAGCTTAGCCAGGGGGCTTACCTACGAGCAGTACTTC. The chain links TRBV11-1 to TRBJ2-7, with 8 nucleotides matching TRBD1. The V gene end was trimmed by 0 bases and the J gene end by 2 bases; junction bases not matched to a gene: 3. The CDR3 totals 15 residues. CDR1 SGHAT and CDR2 FQDESV come from the germline V gene (reference sequence).